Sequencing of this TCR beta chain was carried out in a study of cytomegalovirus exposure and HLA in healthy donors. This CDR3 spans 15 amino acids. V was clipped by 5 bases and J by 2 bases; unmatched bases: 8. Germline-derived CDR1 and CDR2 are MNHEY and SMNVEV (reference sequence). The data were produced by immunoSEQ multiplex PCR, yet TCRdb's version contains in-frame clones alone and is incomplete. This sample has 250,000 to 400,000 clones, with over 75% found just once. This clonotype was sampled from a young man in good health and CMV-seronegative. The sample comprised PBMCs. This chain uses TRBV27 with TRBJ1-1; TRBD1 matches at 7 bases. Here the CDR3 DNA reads TGTGCCAGCAGTAAAAGACAGGGCATAAACACTGAAGCTTTCTTT. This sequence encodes CASSKRQGINTEAFF.